This T cell receptor beta chain is drawn from a study of cytomegalovirus exposure and HLA in healthy donors. Regarding this clone: The target antigen is unknown.

Points from the study as a whole: From TCR beta sequences, most subjects' HLA-A and HLA-B alleles were reportedly predicted accurately. The number of N-insertions in an Asian-associated ancestry cluster was reportedly below the roughly 700-donor mean in a later analysis.

The CDR3 is 14 amino acids. With V trimmed by 8 bases and J by 2 bases, 7 bases remained unmatched. Germline V gene lookup returns CDR1 LNHDA and CDR2 SQIVND (reference sequence). It was with 60 Vbeta and 13 Jbeta primers that the PCR ran. Some clones are missing from TCRdb's copy, which holds only in-frame ones; the method was immunoSEQ multiplex PCR. The sample lists 130,000 or so clones; around 65% were seen once. Input material: PBMCs. V and J are TRBV19 and TRBJ2-5, with 8 bases fitting TRBD2. The TCR was taken from a young man in good health and CMV-seronegative. The CDR3 spells CASSPLAAQETQYF. The DNA for the CDR3 is TGTGCCAGTTCTCCACTAGCGGCTCAAGAGACCCAGTACTTC.